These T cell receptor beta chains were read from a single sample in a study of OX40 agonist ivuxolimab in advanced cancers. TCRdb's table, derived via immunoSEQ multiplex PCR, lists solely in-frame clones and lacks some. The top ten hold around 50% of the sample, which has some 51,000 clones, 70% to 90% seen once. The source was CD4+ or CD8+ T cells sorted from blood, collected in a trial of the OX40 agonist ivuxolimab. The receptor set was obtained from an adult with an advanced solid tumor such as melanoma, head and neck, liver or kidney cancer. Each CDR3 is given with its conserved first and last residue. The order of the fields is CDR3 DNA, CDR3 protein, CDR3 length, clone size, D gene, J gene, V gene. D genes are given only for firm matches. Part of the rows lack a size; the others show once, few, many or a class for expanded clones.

cdr3_nt: TGCGCCAGCAGCTTGCACAGCTACGAGCAGTACTTC; cdr3_aa: CASSLHSYEQYF; cdr3_length: 12; clone_size: .; d_call: .; j_call: TRBJ2-7; v_call: TRBV5-1
cdr3_nt: TGTGCCAGCAGTAAGGGACTAGCGGGGGACGAGCAGTACTTC; cdr3_aa: CASSKGLAGDEQYF; cdr3_length: 14; clone_size: .; d_call: TRBD2; j_call: TRBJ2-7; v_call: TRBV28
cdr3_nt: TGTGCCAGCAGCCACGGGACATTTTATTCACCCCTCCACTTT; cdr3_aa: CASSHGTFYSPLHF; cdr3_length: 14; clone_size: .; d_call: .; j_call: TRBJ1-6; v_call: TRBV5-6
cdr3_nt: TGTGCTAGTGGTTCGACAAATCGGGGAGGGGGCCGGGAAGATACGCAGTATTTT; cdr3_aa: CASGSTNRGGGREDTQYF; cdr3_length: 18; clone_size: .; d_call: .; j_call: TRBJ2-3; v_call: TRBV12-5
cdr3_nt: TGTGCCAGCAGCGCTGGGGACAGCCATCTAAGTGGCTACACCTTC; cdr3_aa: CASSAGDSHLSGYTF; cdr3_length: 15; clone_size: .; d_call: TRBD1; j_call: TRBJ1-2; v_call: TRBV9
cdr3_nt: TGTGCCAGTAGTATTCATCTGGGACAGGGGGCCAATCAGCCCCAGCATTTT; cdr3_aa: CASSIHLGQGANQPQHF; cdr3_length: 17; clone_size: .; d_call: TRBD1; j_call: TRBJ1-5; v_call: TRBV19
cdr3_nt: TGTGCCAGCTCACCAGAGGGACAGGCAGGGGGCTCGCTCCACTTT; cdr3_aa: CASSPEGQAGGSLHF; cdr3_length: 15; clone_size: .; d_call: TRBD1; j_call: TRBJ1-6; v_call: TRBV18
cdr3_nt: TGTGCCAGCAGGGCAGGGGGGTGGTACGAGCAGTACTTC; cdr3_aa: CASRAGGWYEQYF; cdr3_length: 13; clone_size: .; d_call: .; j_call: TRBJ2-7; v_call: TRBV6-1
cdr3_nt: TGTGCCACCAGCAGAGAGTTAAACTACGAGCAGTACTTC; cdr3_aa: CATSRELNYEQYF; cdr3_length: 13; clone_size: .; d_call: .; j_call: TRBJ2-7; v_call: TRBV15
cdr3_nt: TGTGCCAGCAGCGAGACGGACGGGGATAGGGATGAGCAGTTCTTC; cdr3_aa: CASSETDGDRDEQFF; cdr3_length: 15; clone_size: .; d_call: .; j_call: TRBJ2-1; v_call: TRBV9
cdr3_nt: TGCGCCAGCAGCAATTCCTACAATGAGCAGTTCTTC; cdr3_aa: CASSNSYNEQFF; cdr3_length: 12; clone_size: .; d_call: .; j_call: TRBJ2-1; v_call: TRBV5-1
cdr3_nt: TGTGCCAGCAGCGTAGAGGGGACGAACACCTACGAGCAGTACTTC; cdr3_aa: CASSVEGTNTYEQYF; cdr3_length: 15; clone_size: .; d_call: .; j_call: TRBJ2-7; v_call: TRBV9
cdr3_nt: TGTGCCAGCAGTTTAACTAGCGGGGGTACCAGCACAGATACGCAGTATTTT; cdr3_aa: CASSLTSGGTSTDTQYF; cdr3_length: 17; clone_size: once; d_call: TRBD2; j_call: TRBJ2-3; v_call: TRBV27
cdr3_nt: TGTGCCAGCAGCCCTTTGACAGGGAGGAGCTCCTACGAGCAGTACTTC; cdr3_aa: CASSPLTGRSSYEQYF; cdr3_length: 16; clone_size: .; d_call: .; j_call: TRBJ2-7; v_call: TRBV5-8
cdr3_nt: TGTGCCAGCAGTTCGACAGGGTGGGACATTCAGTACTTC; cdr3_aa: CASSSTGWDIQYF; cdr3_length: 13; clone_size: once; d_call: TRBD1; j_call: TRBJ2-4; v_call: TRBV27
cdr3_nt: TGTGCCAGCAGTCCCACTCCCTACGACAGCTACAATGAGCAGTTCTTC; cdr3_aa: CASSPTPYDSYNEQFF; cdr3_length: 16; clone_size: .; d_call: .; j_call: TRBJ2-1; v_call: TRBV27
cdr3_nt: TGCAGCGTTGAAGCGGAAGAATGGAAGGGATACTACGAGCAGTACTTC; cdr3_aa: CSVEAEEWKGYYEQYF; cdr3_length: 16; clone_size: .; d_call: .; j_call: TRBJ2-7; v_call: TRBV29-1
cdr3_nt: TGTGCCAGCAGCCAGGGGGGCGGCTATGGCTACACCTTC; cdr3_aa: CASSQGGGYGYTF; cdr3_length: 13; clone_size: .; d_call: TRBD1; j_call: TRBJ1-2; v_call: TRBV7-9
cdr3_nt: TGTGCCAGCAGCTTCTTGGGGGGAGACAGGGAAGCTTTCTTT; cdr3_aa: CASSFLGGDREAFF; cdr3_length: 14; clone_size: .; d_call: .; j_call: TRBJ1-1; v_call: TRBV7-2
cdr3_nt: TGTGCCAGCAGTTATGCCTCAAGGTACGATGAGCAGTTCTTC; cdr3_aa: CASSYASRYDEQFF; cdr3_length: 14; clone_size: .; d_call: .; j_call: TRBJ2-1; v_call: TRBV6-5
cdr3_nt: TGTGCCAGTAGTATAGTCCGGGACATCAATCAGCCCCAGCATTTT; cdr3_aa: CASSIVRDINQPQHF; cdr3_length: 15; clone_size: .; d_call: .; j_call: TRBJ1-5; v_call: TRBV19
cdr3_nt: TGTGCCAGCAGTGAGGTTAGGGTCAATCAGCCCCAGCATTTT; cdr3_aa: CASSEVRVNQPQHF; cdr3_length: 14; clone_size: .; d_call: .; j_call: TRBJ1-5; v_call: TRBV6-6
cdr3_nt: TGTGCCAGCAGTTACATCCAGGGACTAGTTAACTATGGCTACACCTTC; cdr3_aa: CASSYIQGLVNYGYTF; cdr3_length: 16; clone_size: .; d_call: .; j_call: TRBJ1-2; v_call: TRBV6-6
cdr3_nt: TGTGCCAGCAGCTTAACTTACTCCTATAATTCACCCCTCCACTTT; cdr3_aa: CASSLTYSYNSPLHF; cdr3_length: 15; clone_size: few; d_call: .; j_call: TRBJ1-6; v_call: TRBV11-2
cdr3_nt: TGCGCCAGCAGTGAGTCAAGGGACTATGGCTACACCTTC; cdr3_aa: CASSESRDYGYTF; cdr3_length: 13; clone_size: .; d_call: .; j_call: TRBJ1-2; v_call: TRBV10-2
cdr3_nt: TGCGCCAGCAGCCAAGGGCCGGGATCTGGGGGCTACACCTTC; cdr3_aa: CASSQGPGSGGYTF; cdr3_length: 14; clone_size: .; d_call: .; j_call: TRBJ1-2; v_call: TRBV4-1
cdr3_nt: TGTGCCAGCAGCGGAGGTCGGGACAGCTCCTACGAGCAGTACTTC; cdr3_aa: CASSGGRDSSYEQYF; cdr3_length: 15; clone_size: once; d_call: TRBD1; j_call: TRBJ2-7; v_call: TRBV9
cdr3_nt: TGTGCCAGCAGTTATGGGCCAGACAGTTCCTCCTACGAGCAGTACTTC; cdr3_aa: CASSYGPDSSSYEQYF; cdr3_length: 16; clone_size: once; d_call: .; j_call: TRBJ2-7; v_call: TRBV6-5
cdr3_nt: TGCAGTGCTAGCGTCCCAGATACGCAGTATTTT; cdr3_aa: CSASVPDTQYF; cdr3_length: 11; clone_size: once; d_call: .; j_call: TRBJ2-3; v_call: TRBV20-1
cdr3_nt: TGTGCCAGCAGCTTATGGTCAAGGGACACCGGGGAGCTGTTTTTT; cdr3_aa: CASSLWSRDTGELFF; cdr3_length: 15; clone_size: .; d_call: .; j_call: TRBJ2-2; v_call: TRBV5-5
cdr3_nt: TGTGCCAGCAGCATAGGACAGTTTAAAGCTTTCTTT; cdr3_aa: CASSIGQFKAFF; cdr3_length: 12; clone_size: .; d_call: .; j_call: TRBJ1-1; v_call: TRBV7-9
cdr3_nt: TGCAGCGTTGAAGGGGAGGAGGGTTCCTACGAGCAGTACTTC; cdr3_aa: CSVEGEEGSYEQYF; cdr3_length: 14; clone_size: few; d_call: .; j_call: TRBJ2-7; v_call: TRBV29-1
cdr3_nt: TGTGCCAGCAGCGGCCCGAAACCGGACAAGCAAGAGACCCAGTACTTC; cdr3_aa: CASSGPKPDKQETQYF; cdr3_length: 16; clone_size: .; d_call: .; j_call: TRBJ2-5; v_call: TRBV9